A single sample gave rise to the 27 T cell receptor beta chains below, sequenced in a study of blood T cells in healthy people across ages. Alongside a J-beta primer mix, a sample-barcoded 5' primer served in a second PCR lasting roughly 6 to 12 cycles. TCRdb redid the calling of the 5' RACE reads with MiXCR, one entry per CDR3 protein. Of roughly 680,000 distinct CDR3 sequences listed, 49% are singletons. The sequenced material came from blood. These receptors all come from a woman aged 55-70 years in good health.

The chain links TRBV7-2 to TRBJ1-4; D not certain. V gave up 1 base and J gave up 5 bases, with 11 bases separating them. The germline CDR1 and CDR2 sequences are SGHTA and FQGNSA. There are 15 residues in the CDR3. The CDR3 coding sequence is TGTGCCAGCAGCTTAGGCCAAGGCCGAAATGAAAAACTGTTTTTT. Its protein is CASSLGQGRNEKLFF.

The CDR3 reads CSASLTNLPLGSQNQPQHF. The CDR3 DNA follows: TGCAGTGCTAGTCTGACCAACCTTCCGCTCGGGTCGCAAAACCAGCCCCAGCATTTT. The chain carries TRBV20-1 and TRBJ1-5; D not resolved. CDR1 and CDR2 from the germline V gene are DFQATT and SNEGSKA (reference sequence). The V gene lost 3 bases and the J gene lost 7 bases, with 31 bases spanning the gap. The CDR3 consists of 19 residues.

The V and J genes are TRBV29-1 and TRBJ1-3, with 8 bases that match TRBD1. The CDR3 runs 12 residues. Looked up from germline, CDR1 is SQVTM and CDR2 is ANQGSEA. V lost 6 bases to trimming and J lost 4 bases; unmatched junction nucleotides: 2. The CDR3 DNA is TGCAGCGTGGGGACAGGAGGAAACACCATATATTTT. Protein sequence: CSVGTGGNTIYF.

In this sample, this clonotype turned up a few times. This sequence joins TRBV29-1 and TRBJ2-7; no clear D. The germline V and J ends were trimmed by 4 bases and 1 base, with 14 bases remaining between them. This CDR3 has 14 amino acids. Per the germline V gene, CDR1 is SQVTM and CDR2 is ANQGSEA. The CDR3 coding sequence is TGCAGCGTTGTCACCCCGGCAAGGTCCTACGAGCAGTACTTC. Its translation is CSVVTPARSYEQYF.

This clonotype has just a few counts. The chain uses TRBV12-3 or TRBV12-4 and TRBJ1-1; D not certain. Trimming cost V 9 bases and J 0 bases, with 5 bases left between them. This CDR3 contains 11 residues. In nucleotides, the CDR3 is TGTGCCAGTCAGTTGAACACTGAAGCTTTCTTT. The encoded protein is CASQLNTEAFF.

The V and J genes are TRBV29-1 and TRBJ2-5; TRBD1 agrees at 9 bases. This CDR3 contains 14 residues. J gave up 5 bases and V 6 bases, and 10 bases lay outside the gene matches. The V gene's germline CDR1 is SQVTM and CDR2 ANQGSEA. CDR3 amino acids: CSVLQGALGETQYF. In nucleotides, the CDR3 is TGCAGCGTCCTACAGGGGGCGCTAGGGGAGACCCAGTACTTC.

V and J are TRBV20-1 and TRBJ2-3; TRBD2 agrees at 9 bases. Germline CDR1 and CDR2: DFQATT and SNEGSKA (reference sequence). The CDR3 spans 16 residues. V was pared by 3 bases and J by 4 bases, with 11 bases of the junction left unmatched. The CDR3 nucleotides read TGCAGTGCTAGCAGTTTGGCTAGCGGGGTACCAGATACGCAGTATTTT. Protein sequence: CSASSLASGVPDTQYF.

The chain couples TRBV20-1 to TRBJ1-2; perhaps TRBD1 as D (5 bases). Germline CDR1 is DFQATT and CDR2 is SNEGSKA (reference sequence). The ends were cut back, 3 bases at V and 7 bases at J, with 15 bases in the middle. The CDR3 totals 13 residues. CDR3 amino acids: CSASARRAGGYTF. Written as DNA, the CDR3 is TGCAGTGCTAGTGCGCGCAGGGCGGGTGGCTACACCTTC.

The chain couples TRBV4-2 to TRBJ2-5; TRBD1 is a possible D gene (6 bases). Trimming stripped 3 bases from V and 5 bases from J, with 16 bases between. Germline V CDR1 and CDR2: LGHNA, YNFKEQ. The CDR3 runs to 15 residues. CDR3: CASSHETGSRETQYF. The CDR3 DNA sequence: TGTGCCAGCAGCCACGAGACAGGCTCAAGGGAGACCCAGTACTTC.

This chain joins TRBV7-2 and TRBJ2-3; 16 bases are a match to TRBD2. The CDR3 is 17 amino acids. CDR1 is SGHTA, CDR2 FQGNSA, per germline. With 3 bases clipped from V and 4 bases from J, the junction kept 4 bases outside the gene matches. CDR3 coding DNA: TGTGCCAGCAGCTTGGGACTAGCGGGAGGGCGGGCAGATACGCAGTATTTT. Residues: CASSLGLAGGRADTQYF.

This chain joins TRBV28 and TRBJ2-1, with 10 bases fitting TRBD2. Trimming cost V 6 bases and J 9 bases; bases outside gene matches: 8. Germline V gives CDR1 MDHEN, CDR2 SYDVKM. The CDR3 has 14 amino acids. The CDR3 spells CASSWTSGRGEQFF. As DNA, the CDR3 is TGTGCCAGCAGCTGGACTAGCGGTCGGGGTGAGCAGTTCTTC. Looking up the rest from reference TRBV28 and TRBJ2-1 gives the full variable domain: DVKVTQSSRYLVKRTGEKVFLECVQDMDHENMFWYRQDPGLGLRLIYFSYDVKMKEKGDIPEGYSVSREKKERFSLILESASTNQTSMYLCASSWTSGRGEQFFGPGTRLTVL.

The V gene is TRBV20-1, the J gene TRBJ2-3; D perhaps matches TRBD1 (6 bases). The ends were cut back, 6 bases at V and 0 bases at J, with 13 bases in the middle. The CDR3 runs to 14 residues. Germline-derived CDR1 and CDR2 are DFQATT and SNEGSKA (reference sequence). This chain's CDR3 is CSAQTGTSTDTQYF. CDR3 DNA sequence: TGCAGTGCCCAGACCGGGACAAGCACAGATACGCAGTATTTT.

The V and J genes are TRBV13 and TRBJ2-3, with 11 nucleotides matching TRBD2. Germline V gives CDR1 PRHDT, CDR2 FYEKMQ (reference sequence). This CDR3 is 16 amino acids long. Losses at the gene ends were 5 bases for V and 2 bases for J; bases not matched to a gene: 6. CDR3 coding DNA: TGTGCCAGCAGCCCCGGGACTAGCGGAACCACAGATACGCAGTATTTT. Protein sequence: CASSPGTSGTTDTQYF.

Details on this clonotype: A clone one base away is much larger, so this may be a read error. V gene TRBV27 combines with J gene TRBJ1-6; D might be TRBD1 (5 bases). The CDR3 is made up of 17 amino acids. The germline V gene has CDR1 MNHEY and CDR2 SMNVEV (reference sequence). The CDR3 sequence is CASSPQGPNSYNLPLHF. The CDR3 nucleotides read TGTGCCAGCAGTCCTCAGGGCCCAAACTCCTATAATTTACCCCTCCACTTT.

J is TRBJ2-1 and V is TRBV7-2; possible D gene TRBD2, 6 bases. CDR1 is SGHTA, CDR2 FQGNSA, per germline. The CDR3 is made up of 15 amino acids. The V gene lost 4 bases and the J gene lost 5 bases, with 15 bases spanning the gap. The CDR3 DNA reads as TGTGCCAGCAGCTCCGGGGGAGGTAAAAACAATGAGCAGTTCTTC. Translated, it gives CASSSGGGKNNEQFF. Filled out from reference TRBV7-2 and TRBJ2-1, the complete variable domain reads GAGVSQSPSNKVTEKGKDVELRCDPISGHTALYWYRQSLGQGLEFLIYFQGNSAPDKSGLPSDRFSAERTGGSVSTLTIQRTQQEDSAVYLCASSSGGGKNNEQFFGPGTRLTVL.

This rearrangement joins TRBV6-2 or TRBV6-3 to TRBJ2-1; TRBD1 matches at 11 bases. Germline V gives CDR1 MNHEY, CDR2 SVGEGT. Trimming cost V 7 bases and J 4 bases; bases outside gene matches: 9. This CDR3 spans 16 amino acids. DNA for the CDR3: TGTGCCAGCAACCCCTCCGGGACAGGGGGTTACAATGAGCAGTTCTTC. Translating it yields CASNPSGTGGYNEQFF.

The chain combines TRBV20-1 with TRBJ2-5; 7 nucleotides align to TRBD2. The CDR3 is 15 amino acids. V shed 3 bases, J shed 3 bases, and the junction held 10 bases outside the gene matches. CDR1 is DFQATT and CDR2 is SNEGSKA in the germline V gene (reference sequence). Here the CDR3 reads CSASSWASGKETQYF. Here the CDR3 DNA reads TGCAGTGCTAGTTCCTGGGCTAGCGGAAAAGAGACCCAGTACTTC.

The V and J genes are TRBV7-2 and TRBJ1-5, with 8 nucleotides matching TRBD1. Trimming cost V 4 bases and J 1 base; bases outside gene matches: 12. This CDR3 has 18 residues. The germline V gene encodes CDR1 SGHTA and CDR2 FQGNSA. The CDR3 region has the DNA TGTGCCAGCAGCTCCGGGACAGGAGGATATCTAAGCAATCAGCCCCAGCATTTT. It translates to CASSSGTGGYLSNQPQHF. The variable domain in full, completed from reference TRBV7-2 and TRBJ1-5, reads GAGVSQSPSNKVTEKGKDVELRCDPISGHTALYWYRQSLGQGLEFLIYFQGNSAPDKSGLPSDRFSAERTGGSVSTLTIQRTQQEDSAVYLCASSSGTGGYLSNQPQHFGDGTRLSIL.

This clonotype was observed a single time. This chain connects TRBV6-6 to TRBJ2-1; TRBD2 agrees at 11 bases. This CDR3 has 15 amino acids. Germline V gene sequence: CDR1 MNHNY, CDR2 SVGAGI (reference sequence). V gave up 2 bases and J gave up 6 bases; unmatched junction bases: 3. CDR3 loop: CASSYATSGINEQFF. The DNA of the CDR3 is TGTGCCAGCAGTTACGCGACTAGCGGGATCAATGAGCAGTTCTTC.

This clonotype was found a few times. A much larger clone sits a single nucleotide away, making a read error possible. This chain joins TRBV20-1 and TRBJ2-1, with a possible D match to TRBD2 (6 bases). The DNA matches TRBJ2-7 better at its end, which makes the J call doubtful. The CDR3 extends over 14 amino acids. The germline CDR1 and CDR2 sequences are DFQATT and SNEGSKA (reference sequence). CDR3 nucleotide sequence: TGCAGTGCTAGTCACGGGGACTCCTACAATGAGCAGTACTTC. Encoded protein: CSASHGDSYNEQYF.

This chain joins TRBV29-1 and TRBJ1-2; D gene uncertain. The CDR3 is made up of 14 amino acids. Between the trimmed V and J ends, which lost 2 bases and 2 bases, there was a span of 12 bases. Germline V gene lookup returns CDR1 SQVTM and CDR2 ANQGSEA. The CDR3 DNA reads TGCAGCGTTGAATGGCGCCAACTAAACTATGGCTACACCTTC. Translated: CSVEWRQLNYGYTF.

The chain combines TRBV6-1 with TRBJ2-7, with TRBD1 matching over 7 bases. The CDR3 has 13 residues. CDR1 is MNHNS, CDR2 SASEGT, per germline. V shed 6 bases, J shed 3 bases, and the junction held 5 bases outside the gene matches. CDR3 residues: CASRTGQLYEQYF. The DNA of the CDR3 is TGTGCCAGCAGGACAGGGCAACTCTACGAGCAGTACTTC.

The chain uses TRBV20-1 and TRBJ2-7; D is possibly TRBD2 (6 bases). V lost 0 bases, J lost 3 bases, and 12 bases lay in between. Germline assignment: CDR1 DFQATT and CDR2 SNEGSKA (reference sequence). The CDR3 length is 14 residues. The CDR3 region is CSARDGVGGYEQYF. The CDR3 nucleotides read TGCAGTGCTAGAGATGGGGTGGGGGGCTACGAGCAGTACTTC.

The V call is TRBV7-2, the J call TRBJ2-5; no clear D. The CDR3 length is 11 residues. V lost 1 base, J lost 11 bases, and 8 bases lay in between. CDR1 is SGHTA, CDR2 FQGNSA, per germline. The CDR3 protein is CASSLERKQYF. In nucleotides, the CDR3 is TGTGCCAGCAGCTTAGAGAGAAAGCAGTACTTC. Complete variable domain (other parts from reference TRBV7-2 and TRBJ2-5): GAGVSQSPSNKVTEKGKDVELRCDPISGHTALYWYRQSLGQGLEFLIYFQGNSAPDKSGLPSDRFSAERTGGSVSTLTIQRTQQEDSAVYLCASSLERKQYFGPGTRLLVL.

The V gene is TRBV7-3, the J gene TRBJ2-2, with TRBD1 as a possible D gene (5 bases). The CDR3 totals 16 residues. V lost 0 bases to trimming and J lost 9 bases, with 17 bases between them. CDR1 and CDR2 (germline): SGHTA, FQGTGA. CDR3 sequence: CASSLTGAGSIRELFF. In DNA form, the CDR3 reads TGTGCCAGCAGCTTAACAGGGGCAGGGTCTATCCGGGAGCTGTTTTTT.

CDR3 in DNA: TGTGCCAGCAGCTCGGCGGGGGTTGGGCCTGGGGCCAACGTCCTGACTTTC. This codes for CASSSAGVGPGANVLTF. This chain links TRBV7-3 with TRBJ2-6; 7 bases agree with TRBD2. The germline V gene has CDR1 SGHTA and CDR2 FQGTGA. V lost 4 bases to trimming and J lost 2 bases; unmatched junction nucleotides: 8. CDR3 length: 17 residues.

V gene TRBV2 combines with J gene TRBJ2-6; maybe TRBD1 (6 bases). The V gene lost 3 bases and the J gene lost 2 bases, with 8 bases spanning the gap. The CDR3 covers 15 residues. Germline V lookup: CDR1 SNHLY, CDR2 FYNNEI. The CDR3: CASSDEGAGANVLTF. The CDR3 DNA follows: TGTGCCAGCAGTGACGAGGGGGCTGGGGCCAACGTCCTGACTTTC.